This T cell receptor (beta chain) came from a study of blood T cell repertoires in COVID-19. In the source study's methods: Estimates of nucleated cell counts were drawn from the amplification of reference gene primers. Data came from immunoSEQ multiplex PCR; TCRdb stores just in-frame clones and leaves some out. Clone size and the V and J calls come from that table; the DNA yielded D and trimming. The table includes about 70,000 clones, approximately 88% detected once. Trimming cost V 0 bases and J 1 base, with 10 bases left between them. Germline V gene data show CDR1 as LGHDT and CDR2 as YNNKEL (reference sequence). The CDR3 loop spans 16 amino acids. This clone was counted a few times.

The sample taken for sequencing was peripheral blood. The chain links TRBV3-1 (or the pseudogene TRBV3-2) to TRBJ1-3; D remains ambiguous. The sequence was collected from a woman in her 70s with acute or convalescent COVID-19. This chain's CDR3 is CASSQEGVRSGNTIYF. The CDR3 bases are TGTGCCAGCAGCCAAGAAGGAGTGAGGTCTGGAAACACCATATATTTT.